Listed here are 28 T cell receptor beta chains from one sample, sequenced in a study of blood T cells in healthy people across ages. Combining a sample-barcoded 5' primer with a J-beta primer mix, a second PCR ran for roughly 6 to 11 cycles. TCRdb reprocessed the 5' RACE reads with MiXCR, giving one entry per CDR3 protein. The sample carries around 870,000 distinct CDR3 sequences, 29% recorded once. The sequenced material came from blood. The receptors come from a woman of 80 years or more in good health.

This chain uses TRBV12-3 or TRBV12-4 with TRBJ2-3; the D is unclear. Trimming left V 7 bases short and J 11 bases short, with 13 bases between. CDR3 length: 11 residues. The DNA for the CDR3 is TGTGCCAGCAAGCGAACAGATGTGCAGTATTTT. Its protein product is CASKRTDVQYF.

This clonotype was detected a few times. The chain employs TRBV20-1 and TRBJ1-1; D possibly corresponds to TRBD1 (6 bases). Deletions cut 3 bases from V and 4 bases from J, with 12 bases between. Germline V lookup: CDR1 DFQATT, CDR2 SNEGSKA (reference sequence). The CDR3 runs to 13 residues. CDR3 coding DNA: TGCAGTGCTAGCGGGGGGCGCGGCACTGAAGCTTTCTTT. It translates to CSASGGRGTEAFF.

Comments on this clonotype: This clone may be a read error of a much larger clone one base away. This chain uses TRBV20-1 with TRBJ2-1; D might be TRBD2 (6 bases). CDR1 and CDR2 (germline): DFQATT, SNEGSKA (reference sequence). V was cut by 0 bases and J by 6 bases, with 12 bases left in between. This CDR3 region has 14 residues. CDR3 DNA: TGCAGTGCTAGAGATAGTGGGGGAGGCAATGAGCAGTTCTTC. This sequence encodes CSARDSGGGNEQFF.

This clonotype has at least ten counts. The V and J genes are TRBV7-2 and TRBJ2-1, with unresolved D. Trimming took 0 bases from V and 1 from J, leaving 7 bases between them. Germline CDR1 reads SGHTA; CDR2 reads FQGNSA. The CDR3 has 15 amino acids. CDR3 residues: CASSLAGKSYNEQFF. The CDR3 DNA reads TGTGCCAGCAGCTTAGCGGGGAAGTCCTACAATGAGCAGTTCTTC.

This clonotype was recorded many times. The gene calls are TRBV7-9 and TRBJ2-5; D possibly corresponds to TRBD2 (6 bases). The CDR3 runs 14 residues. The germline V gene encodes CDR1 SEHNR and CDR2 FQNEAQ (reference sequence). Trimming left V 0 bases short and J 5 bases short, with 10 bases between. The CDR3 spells CASSLATRWETQYF. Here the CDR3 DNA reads TGTGCCAGCAGCTTAGCGACTAGGTGGGAGACCCAGTACTTC.

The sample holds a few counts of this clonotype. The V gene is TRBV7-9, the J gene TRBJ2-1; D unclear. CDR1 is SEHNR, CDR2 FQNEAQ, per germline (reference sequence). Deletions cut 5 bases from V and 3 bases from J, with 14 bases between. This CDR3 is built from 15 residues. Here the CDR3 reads CASSVTATFYNEQFF. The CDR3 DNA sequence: TGTGCCAGCAGCGTAACAGCAACCTTCTACAATGAGCAGTTCTTC. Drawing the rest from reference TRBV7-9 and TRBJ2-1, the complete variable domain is DTGVSQNPRHKITKRGQNVTFRCDPISEHNRLYWYRQTLGQGPEFLTYFQNEAQLEKSRLLSDRFSAERPKGSFSTLEIQRTEQGDSAMYLCASSVTATFYNEQFFGPGTRLTVL.

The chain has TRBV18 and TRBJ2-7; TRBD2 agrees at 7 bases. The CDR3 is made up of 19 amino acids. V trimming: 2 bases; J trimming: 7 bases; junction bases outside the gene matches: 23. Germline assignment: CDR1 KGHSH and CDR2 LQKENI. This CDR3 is CASSPVLAGLSGSYNEQYF. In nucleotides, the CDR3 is TGTGCCAGCTCACCAGTATTAGCGGGCCTCTCTGGCTCTTACAATGAGCAGTACTTC.

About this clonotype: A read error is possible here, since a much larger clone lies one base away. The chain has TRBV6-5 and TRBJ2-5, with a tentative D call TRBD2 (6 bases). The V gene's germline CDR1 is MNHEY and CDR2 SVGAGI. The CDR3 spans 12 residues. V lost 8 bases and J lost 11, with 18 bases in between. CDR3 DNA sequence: TGTGCCAGCCGGGGGTCGGGGAATGAGCAGTACTTC. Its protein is CASRGSGNEQYF.

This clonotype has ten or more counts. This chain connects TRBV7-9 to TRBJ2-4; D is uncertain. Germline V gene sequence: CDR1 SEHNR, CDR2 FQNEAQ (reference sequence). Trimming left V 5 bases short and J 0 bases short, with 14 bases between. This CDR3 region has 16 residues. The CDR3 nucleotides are TGTGCCAGCAGCCATCTGGGAAATCTAGCCAAAAACATTCAGTACTTC. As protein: CASSHLGNLAKNIQYF.

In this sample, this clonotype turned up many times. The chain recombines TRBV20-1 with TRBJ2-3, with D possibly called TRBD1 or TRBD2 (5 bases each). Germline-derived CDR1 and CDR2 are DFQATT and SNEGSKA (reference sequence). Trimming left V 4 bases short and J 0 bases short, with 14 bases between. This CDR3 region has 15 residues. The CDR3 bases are TGCAGTGCTACCGGGACGGTGACTAGCACAGATACGCAGTATTTT. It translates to CSATGTVTSTDTQYF.

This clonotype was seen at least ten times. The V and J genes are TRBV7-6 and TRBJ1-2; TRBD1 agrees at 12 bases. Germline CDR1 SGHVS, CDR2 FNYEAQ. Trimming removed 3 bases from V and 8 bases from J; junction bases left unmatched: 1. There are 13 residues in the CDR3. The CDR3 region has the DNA TGTGCCAGCAGCTTGGGGACAGGGGGCGGCTACACCTTC. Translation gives CASSLGTGGGYTF.

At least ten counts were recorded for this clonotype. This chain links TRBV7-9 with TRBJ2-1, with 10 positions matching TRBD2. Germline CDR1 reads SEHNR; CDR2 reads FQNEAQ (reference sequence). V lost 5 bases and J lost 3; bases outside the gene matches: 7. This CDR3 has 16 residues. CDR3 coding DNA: TGTGCCAGCAGCCAACACAGGACTAGCGGCTACAATGAGCAGTTCTTC. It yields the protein CASSQHRTSGYNEQFF.

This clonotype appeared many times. In DNA form, the CDR3 reads TGTGCCAGCAGCTTAGCGGGCCTAGAAAATGAGCAGTTCTTC. Protein sequence: CASSLAGLENEQFF. The chain combines TRBV7-9 with TRBJ2-1; D remains ambiguous. This CDR3 region has 14 residues. Germline CDR1 is SEHNR and CDR2 is FQNEAQ (reference sequence). The V end was cut by 0 bases, the J end by 7 bases, with 10 bases between.

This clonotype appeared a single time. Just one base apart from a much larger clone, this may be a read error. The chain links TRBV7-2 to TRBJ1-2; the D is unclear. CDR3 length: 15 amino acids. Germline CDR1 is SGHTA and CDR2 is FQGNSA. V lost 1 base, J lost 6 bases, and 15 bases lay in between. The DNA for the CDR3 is TGTGCCAGCAGCTTAGATCCCCCACCAGGCCATGGCTACACCTTC. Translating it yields CASSLDPPPGHGYTF.

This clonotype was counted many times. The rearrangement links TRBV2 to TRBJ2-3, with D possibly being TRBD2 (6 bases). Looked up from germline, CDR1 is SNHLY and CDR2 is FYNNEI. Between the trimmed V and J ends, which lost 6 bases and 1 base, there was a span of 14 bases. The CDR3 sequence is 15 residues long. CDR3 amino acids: CASRGTQTRTDTQYF. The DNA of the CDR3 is TGTGCCAGCAGAGGGACTCAAACCCGCACAGATACGCAGTATTTT.

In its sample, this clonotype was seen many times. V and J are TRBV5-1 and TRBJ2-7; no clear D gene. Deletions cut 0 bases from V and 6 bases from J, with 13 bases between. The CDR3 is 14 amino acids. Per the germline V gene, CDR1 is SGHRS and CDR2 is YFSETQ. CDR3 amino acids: CASSLEQSRGEQYF. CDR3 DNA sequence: TGCGCCAGCAGCTTGGAGCAATCCCGCGGCGAGCAGTACTTC.

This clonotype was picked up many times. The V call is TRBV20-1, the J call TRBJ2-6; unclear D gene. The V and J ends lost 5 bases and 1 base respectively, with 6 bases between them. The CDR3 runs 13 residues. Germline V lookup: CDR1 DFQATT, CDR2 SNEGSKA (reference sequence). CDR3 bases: TGCAGTGCTCAGACATCTGGGGCCAACGTCCTGACTTTC. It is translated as CSAQTSGANVLTF.

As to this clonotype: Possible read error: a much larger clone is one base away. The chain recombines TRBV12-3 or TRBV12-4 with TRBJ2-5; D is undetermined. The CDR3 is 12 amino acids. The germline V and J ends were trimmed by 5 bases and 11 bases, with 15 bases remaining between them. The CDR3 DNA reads TGTGCCAGCAGTAAACGGTACAATGAGCAGTACTTC. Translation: CASSKRYNEQYF.

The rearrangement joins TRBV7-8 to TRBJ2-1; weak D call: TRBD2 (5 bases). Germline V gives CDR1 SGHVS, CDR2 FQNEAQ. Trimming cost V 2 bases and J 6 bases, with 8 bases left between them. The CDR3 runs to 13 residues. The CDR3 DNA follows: TGTGCCAGCAGCTTACGCACTAGCAATGAGCAGTTCTTC. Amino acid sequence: CASSLRTSNEQFF.

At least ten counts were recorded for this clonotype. The CDR3 is CATSRDRGRAEETQYF. CDR3 coding DNA: TGTGCCACCAGCAGAGATCGGGGTAGGGCCGAAGAGACCCAGTACTTC. The genes are TRBV15 and TRBJ2-5; a possible D gene is TRBD2 (5 bases). Trimming removed 0 bases at V and 3 bases at J, with 14 bases between. The CDR3 spans 16 residues. CDR1 and CDR2 (germline): LNHNV, YYDKDF (reference sequence).

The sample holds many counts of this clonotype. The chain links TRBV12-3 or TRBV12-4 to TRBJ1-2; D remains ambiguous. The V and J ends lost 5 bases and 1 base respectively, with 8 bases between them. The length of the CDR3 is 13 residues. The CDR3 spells CASSPTRNYGYTF. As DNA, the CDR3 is TGTGCCAGCAGTCCCACGCGTAACTATGGCTACACCTTC.

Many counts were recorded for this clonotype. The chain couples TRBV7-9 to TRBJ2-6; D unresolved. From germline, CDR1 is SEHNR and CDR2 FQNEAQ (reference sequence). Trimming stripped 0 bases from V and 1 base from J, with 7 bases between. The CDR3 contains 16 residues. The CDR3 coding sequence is TGTGCCAGCAGCTTAGCGAGTGGGTCTGGGGCCAACGTCCTGACTTTC. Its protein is CASSLASGSGANVLTF. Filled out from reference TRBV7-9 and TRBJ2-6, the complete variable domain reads DTGVSQNPRHKITKRGQNVTFRCDPISEHNRLYWYRQTLGQGPEFLTYFQNEAQLEKSRLLSDRFSAERPKGSFSTLEIQRTEQGDSAMYLCASSLASGSGANVLTFGAGSRLTVL.

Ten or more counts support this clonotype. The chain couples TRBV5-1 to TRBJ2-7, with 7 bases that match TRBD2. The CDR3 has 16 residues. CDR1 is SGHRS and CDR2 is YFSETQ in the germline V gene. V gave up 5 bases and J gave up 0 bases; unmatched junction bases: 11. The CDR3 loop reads CASRREGGSRSYEQYF. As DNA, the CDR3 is TGCGCCAGCAGGCGCGAGGGAGGGTCTCGCTCCTACGAGCAGTACTTC.

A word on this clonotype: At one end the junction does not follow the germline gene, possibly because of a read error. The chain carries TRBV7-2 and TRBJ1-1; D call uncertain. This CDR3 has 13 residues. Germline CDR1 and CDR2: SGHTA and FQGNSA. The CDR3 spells CASSLGYNTKAFF. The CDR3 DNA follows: TGTGCCAGCAGCTTAGGGTATAACACTAAAGCTTTCTTT.

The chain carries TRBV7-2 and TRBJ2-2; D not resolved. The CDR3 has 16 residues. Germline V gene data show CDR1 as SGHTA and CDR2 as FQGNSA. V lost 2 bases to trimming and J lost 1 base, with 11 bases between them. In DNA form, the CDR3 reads TGTGCCAGCAGCTTACGAGCTATCAGGAACACCGGGGAGCTGTTTTTT. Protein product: CASSLRAIRNTGELFF.

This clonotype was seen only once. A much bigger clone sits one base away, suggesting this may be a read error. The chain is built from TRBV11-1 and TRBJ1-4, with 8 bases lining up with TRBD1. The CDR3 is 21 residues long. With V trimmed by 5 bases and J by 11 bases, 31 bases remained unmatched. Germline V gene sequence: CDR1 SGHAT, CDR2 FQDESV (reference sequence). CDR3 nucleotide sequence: TGTGCCAGCAGCCTACTTCCGGGACAGGAACGACCTAATGAAGAACGTGGTAAACTGTTTTTT. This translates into CASSLLPGQERPNEERGKLFF.

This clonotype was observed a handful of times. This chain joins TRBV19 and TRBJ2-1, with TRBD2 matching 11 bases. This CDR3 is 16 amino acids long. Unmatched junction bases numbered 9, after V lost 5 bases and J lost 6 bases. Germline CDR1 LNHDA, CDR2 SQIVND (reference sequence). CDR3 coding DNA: TGTGCCAGTAGTTCCCTAGCGGGGGGAGAGTTCAATGAGCAGTTCTTC. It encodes CASSSLAGGEFNEQFF.

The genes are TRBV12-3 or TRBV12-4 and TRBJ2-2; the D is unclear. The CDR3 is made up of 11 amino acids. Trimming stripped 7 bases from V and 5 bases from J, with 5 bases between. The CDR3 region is CASKGTGELFF. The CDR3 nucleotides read TGTGCCAGCAAAGGTACCGGGGAGCTGTTTTTT.